The text below deals with one T cell receptor (beta chain). The authors prepared the TCRbeta library with unique molecular identifiers. Using its own MiXCR run on the PCR reads, TCRdb lists one record per CDR3 protein. Of 330,000 or so distinct CDR3 sequences listed, around 9.1% are singletons. The V and J ends lost 1 base and 3 bases respectively, with 4 bases between them. The CDR3 has 12 amino acids. CDR1 LNHNV and CDR2 YYDKDF come from the germline V gene (reference sequence). The data belong to a study of T-cell reconstitution after alpha-beta-depleted transplantation in children. The sequence was obtained from a boy younger than two with acute myeloid leukemia, due to receive a stem cell transplant. Sequenced material: PBMCs, taken before TCRalphabeta/CD19-depleted stem cell transplant. The chain joins TRBV15 to TRBJ2-7; D gene ambiguous. In DNA, the CDR3 is TGTGCCACCAGCAGAGGGGACTACGAGCAGTACTTC. It yields the protein CATSRGDYEQYF.